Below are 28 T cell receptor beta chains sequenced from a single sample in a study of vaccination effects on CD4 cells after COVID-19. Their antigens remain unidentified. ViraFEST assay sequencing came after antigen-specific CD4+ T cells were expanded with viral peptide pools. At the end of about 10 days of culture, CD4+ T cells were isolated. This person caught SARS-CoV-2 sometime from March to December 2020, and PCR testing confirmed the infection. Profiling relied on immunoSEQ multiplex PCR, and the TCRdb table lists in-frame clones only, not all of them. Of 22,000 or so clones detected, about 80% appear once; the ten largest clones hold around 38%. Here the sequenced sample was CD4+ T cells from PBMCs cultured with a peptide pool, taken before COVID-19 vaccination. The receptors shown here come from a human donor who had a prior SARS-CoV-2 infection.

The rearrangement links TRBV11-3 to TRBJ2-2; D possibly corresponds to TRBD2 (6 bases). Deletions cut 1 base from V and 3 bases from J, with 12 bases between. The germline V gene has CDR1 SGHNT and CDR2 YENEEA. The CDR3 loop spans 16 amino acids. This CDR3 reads CASSLGRDGYTGELFF. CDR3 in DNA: TGTGCCAGCAGCTTAGGGAGGGATGGGTACACCGGGGAGCTGTTTTTT.

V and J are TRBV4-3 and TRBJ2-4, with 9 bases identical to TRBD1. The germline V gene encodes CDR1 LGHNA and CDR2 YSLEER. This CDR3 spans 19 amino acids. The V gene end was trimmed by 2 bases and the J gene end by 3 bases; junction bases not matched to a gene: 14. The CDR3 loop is CASSQLQGAQYLVKNIQYF. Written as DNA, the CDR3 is TGCGCCAGCAGCCAACTACAGGGGGCGCAGTATTTAGTCAAAAACATTCAGTACTTC.

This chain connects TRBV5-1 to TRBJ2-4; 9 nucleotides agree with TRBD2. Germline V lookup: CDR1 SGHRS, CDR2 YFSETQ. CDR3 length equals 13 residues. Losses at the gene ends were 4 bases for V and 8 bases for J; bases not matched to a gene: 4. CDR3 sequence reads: CASSVQRGDIQYF. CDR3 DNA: TGCGCCAGCAGCGTCCAGCGGGGGGACATTCAGTACTTC.

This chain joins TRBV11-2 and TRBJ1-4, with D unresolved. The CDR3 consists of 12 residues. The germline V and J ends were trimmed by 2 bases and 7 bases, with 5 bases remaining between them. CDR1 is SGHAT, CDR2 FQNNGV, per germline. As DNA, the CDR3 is TGTGCCAGCAGCTTACTTGGTGAAAAACTGTTTTTT. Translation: CASSLLGEKLFF.

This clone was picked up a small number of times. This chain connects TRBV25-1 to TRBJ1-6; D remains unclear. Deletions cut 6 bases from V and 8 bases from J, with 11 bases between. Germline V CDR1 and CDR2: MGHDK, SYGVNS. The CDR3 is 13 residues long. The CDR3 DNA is TGTGCCAGCAGCACCGGGAGGCATTCACCCCTCCACTTT. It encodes CASSTGRHSPLHF.

CDR3 bases: TGTGCCAGCGCCCTGGACCTAACCTACGAGCAGTACTTC. Translated, it gives CASALDLTYEQYF. The V and J genes are TRBV6-5 and TRBJ2-7; D is uncertain. The CDR3 is 13 residues long. From germline, CDR1 is MNHEY and CDR2 SVGAGI. The germline V and J ends were trimmed by 8 bases and 2 bases, with 13 bases remaining between them.

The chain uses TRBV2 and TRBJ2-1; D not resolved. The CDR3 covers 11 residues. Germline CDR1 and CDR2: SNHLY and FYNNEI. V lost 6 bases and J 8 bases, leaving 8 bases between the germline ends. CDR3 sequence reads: CASRRWDEQFF. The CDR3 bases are TGTGCCAGCAGACGGTGGGATGAGCAGTTCTTC. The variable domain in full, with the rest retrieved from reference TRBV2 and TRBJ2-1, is EPEVTQTPSHQVTQMGQEVILRCVPISNHLYFYWYRQILGQKVEFLVSFYNNEISEKSEIFDDQFSVERPDGSNFTLKIRSTKLEDSAMYFCASRRWDEQFFGPGTRLTVL.

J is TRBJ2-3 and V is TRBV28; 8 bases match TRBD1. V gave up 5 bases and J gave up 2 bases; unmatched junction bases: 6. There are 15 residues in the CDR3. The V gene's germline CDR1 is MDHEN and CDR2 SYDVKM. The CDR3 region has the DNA TGTGCCAGCAGTCCCCAGACAGGGGCCACAGATACGCAGTATTTT. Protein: CASSPQTGATDTQYF.

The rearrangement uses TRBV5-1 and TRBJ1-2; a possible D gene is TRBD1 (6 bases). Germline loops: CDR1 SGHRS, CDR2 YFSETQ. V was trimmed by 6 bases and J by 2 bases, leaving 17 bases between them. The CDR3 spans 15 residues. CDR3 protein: CASTSGETGNYGYTF. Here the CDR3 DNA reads TGCGCCAGCACGTCGGGGGAGACAGGCAACTATGGCTACACCTTC.

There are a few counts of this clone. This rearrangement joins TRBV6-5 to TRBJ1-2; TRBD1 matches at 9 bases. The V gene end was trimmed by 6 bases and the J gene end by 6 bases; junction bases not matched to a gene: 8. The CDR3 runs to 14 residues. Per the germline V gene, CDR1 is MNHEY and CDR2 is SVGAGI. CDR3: CASSSWDRVDGYTF. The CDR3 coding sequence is TGTGCCAGCAGCTCCTGGGACAGGGTTGATGGCTACACCTTC.

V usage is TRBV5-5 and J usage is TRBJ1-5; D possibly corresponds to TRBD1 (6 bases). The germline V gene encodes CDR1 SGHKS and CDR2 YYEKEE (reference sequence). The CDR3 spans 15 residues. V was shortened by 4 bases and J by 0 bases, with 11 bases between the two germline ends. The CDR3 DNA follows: TGTGCCAGCAGCAAACAGGGTTATAGCAATCAGCCCCAGCATTTT. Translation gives CASSKQGYSNQPQHF. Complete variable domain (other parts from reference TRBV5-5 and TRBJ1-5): DAGVTQSPTHLIKTRGQQVTLRCSPISGHKSVSWYQQVLGQGPQFIFQYYEKEERGRGNFPDRFSARQFPNYSSELNVNALLLGDSALYLCASSKQGYSNQPQHFGDGTRLSIL.

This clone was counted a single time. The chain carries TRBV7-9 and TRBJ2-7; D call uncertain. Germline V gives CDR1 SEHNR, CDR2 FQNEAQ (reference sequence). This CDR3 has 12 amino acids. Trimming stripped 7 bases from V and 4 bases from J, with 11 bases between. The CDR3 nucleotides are TGTGCCAGCACCGATAGGTCTTACGAGCAGTACTTC. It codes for CASTDRSYEQYF.

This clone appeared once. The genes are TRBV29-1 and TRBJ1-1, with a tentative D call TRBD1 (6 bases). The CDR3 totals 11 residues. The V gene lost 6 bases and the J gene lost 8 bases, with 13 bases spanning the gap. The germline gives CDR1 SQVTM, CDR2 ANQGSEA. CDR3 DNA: TGCAGCGTCTACAGGGCCCCCGAAGCTTTCTTT. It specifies CSVYRAPEAFF.

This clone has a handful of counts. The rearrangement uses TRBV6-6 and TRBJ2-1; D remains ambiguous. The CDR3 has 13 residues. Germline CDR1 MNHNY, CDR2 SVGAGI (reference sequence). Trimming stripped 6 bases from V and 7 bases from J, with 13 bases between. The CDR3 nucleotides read TGTGCCAGCAGCTCTACCGAACCGAATGAGCAGTTCTTC. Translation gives CASSSTEPNEQFF.

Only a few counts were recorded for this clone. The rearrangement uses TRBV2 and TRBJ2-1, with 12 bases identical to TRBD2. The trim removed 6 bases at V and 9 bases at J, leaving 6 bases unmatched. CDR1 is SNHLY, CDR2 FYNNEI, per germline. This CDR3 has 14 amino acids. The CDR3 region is CASRRLAGATEQFF. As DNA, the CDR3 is TGTGCCAGCAGGAGACTAGCGGGAGCCACTGAGCAGTTCTTC.

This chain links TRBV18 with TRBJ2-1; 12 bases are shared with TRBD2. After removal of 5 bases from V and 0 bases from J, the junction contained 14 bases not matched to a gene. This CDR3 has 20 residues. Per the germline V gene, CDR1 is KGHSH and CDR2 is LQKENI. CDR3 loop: CASSRFGRLAGDHSYNEQFF. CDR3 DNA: TGTGCCAGCTCAAGGTTCGGGAGACTAGCGGGGGACCACTCCTACAATGAGCAGTTCTTC.

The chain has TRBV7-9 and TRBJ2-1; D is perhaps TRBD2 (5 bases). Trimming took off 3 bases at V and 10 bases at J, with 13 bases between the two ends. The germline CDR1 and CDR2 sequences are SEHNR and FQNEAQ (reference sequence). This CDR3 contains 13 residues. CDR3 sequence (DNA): TGTGCCAGCAGCTTTTTACAGCGGAGCGAGCAGTTCTTC. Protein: CASSFLQRSEQFF.

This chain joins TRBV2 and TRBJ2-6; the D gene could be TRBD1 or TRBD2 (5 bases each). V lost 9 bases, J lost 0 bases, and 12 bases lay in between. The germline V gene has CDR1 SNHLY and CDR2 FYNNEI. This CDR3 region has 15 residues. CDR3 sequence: CARGTVFSGANVLTF. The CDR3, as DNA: TGTGCCAGAGGGACGGTCTTCTCTGGGGCCAACGTCCTGACTTTC.

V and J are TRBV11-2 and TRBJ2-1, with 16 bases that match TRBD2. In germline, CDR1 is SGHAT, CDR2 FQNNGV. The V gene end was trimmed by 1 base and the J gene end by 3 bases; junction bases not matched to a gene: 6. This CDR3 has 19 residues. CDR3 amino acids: CASSLGGLAGGTVYNEQFF. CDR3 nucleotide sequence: TGTGCCAGCAGCTTAGGGGGACTAGCGGGGGGGACAGTCTACAATGAGCAGTTCTTC.

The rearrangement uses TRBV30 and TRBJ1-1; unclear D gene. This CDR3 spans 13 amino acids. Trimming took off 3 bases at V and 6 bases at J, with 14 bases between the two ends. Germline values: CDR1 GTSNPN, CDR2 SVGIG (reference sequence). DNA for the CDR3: TGTGCCTGGAGAATTCCTCTTCCCGCTGAAGCTTTCTTT. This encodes CAWRIPLPAEAFF.

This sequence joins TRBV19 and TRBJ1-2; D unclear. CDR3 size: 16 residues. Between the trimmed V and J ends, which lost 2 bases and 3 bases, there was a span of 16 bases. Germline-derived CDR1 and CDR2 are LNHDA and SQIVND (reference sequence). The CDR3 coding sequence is TGTGCCAGTAGTATACAGTTCGGTGGAGACTACTATGGCTACACCTTC. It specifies CASSIQFGGDYYGYTF.

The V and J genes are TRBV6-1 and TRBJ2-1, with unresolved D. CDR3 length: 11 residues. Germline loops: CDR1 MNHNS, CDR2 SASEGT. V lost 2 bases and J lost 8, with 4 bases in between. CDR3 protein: CASSENHEQFF. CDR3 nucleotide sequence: TGTGCCAGCAGTGAAAATCATGAGCAGTTCTTC.

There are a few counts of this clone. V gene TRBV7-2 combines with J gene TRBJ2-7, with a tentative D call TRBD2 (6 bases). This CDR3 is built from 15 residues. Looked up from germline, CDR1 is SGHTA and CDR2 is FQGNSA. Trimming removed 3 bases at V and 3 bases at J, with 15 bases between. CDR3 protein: CASSLDRGSFYEQYF. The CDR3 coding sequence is TGTGCCAGCAGCTTGGACCGGGGGTCCTTCTACGAGCAGTACTTC.

The CDR3 spells CASSPGQLVGAFF. For the CDR3, the DNA is TGTGCCAGCAGCCCGGGACAGCTCGTTGGAGCTTTCTTT. V gene TRBV7-2 combines with J gene TRBJ1-1; 7 bases are a match to TRBD1. The CDR3 sequence is 13 residues long. From germline, CDR1 is SGHTA and CDR2 FQGNSA. J was trimmed by 10 bases and V by 5 bases; bases with no gene match: 10.

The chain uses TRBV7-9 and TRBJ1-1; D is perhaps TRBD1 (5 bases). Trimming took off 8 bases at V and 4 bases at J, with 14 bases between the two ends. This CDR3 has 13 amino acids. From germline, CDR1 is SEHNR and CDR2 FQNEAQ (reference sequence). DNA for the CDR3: TGTGCCAGCGAGGGGAATAAGGTCACTGAAGCTTTCTTT. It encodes CASEGNKVTEAFF.

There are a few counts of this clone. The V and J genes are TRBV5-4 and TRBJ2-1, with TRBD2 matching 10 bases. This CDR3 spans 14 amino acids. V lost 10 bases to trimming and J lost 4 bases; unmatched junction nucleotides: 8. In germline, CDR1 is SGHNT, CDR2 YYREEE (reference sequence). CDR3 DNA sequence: TGTGCCTGGGAGGGTAGCGGGAGGTACAATGAGCAGTTCTTC. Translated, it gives CAWEGSGRYNEQFF.

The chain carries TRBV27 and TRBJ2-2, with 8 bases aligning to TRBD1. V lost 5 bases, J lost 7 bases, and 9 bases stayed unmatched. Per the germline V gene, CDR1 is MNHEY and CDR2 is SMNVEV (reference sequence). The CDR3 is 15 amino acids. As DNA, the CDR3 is TGTGCCAGCAGTCAACGGACAGGGTATTACGGGGAGCTGTTTTTT. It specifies CASSQRTGYYGELFF.

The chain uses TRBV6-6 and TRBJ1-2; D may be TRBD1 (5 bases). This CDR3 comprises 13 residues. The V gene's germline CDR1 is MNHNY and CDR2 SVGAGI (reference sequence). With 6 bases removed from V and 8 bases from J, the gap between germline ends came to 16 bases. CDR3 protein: CASSRGAYRGYTF. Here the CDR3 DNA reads TGTGCCAGCAGCCGTGGGGCCTATAGGGGCTACACCTTC.